This record looks at one TCR beta chain sequence and its context. What it binds is unknown. The entry originates in a study of Ad26.COV2.S vaccination and SARS-CoV-2 variants. Study-wide findings and caveats: Breadth of non-spike TCRs did not differ between vaccinees and placebo recipients.

The CDR3 has 17 residues. Libraries were prepared by immunoSEQ multiplex PCR; TCRdb keeps only in-frame clonotypes and omits some of them. This repertoire shows over 130,000 clones, 86% found once; its top ten account for around 5%. The specimen was peripheral blood, collected after recovery from COVID-19. The TCR sequence derives from a human donor who had recovered from COVID-19. The rearrangement links TRBV21-1 to TRBJ2-7; TRBD1, the D gene given by the table, was not confirmed from the DNA. TRBV21-1 counts as a pseudogene. CDR3 region: CASSLHTRQAPRYEQYF. CDR3 sequence (DNA): TGTGCCAGCAGCCTCCACACCAGACAGGCCCCTAGGTACGAGCAGTACTTC.